This TCR beta chain was recorded in a study of T cell repertoires in cytomegalovirus infection. TCRdb re-called the reads with MiXCR, one entry per CDR3 protein. The profile shows about 180,000 distinct CDR3 sequences, about 18% of them singletons. V was pared by 5 bases and J by 6 bases, with 3 bases of the junction left unmatched. This CDR3 has 13 residues. The source material was CD8+ T cells from PBMCs. The chain joins TRBV12-3 or TRBV12-4 to TRBJ1-2, with TRBD1 identical over 10 bases. This TCR was recovered from a human donor in good health (CMV status not recorded). Some clones in this sample may be carry-over from other donors' samples. Here the CDR3 reads CASSAGQGDGYTF. Written as DNA, the CDR3 is TGTGCCAGCAGTGCAGGACAGGGGGATGGCTACACCTTC.